This TCR beta chain is from a study of blood T cell repertoires in COVID-19. Some clones are missing from TCRdb's copy, which holds only in-frame ones; the method was immunoSEQ multiplex PCR. In the table there are about 110,000 clones, about 82% of which are singletons. The receptor was derived from an elderly man with COVID-19, enrolled during active disease. Sequenced input: peripheral blood.

Here the CDR3 DNA reads TGTGCCAGCACTACAGGGGCCCTTGGCTACACCTTC. It is translated as CASTTGALGYTF. This chain joins TRBV28 and TRBJ1-2; 7 bases are shared with TRBD1. J was trimmed by 7 bases and V by 7 bases; bases with no gene match: 6. Per the germline V gene, CDR1 is MDHEN and CDR2 is SYDVKM. This CDR3 comprises 12 residues.